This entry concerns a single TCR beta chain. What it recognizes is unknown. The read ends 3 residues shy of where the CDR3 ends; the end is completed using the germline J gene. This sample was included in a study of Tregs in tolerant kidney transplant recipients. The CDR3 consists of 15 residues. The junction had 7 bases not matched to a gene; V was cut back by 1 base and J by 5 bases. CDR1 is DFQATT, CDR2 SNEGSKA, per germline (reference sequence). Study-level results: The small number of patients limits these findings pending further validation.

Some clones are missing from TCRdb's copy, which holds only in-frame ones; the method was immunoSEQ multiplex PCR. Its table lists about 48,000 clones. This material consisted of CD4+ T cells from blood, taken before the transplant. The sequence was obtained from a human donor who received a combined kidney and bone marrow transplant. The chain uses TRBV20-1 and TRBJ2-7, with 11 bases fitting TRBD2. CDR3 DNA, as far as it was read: TGCAGTGCTAGAGCTAGACTAGCGGGACGCGACGAG. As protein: CSARARLAGRDE. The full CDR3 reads CSARARLAGRDEQYF.